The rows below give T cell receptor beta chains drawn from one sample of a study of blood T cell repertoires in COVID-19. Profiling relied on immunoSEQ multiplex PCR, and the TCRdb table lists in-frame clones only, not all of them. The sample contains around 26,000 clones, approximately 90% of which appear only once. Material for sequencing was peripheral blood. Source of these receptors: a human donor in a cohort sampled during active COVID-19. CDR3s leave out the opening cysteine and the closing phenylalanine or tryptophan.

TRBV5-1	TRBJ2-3	ASSFTGMSTDTQY
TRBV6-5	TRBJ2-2	ASTIGGGTGELF
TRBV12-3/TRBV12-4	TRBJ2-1	ASSRGTREQF
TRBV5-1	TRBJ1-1	ASSLTNPGGTEAF
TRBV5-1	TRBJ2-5	ASSLDRGQETQY
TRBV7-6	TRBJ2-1	ASSLQLAGGYNEQF
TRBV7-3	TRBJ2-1	ASSPTLRDRGNYNEQF
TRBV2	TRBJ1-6	ASSAQGKESPLH
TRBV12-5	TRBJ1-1	ASGWVQGTEAF
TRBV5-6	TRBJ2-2	ASSPIRGNLGELF
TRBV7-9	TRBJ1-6	ASSLGGSNSPLH
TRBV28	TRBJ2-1	ASSFSSAGGTNNEQF
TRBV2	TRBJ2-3	ASSERGRVWDTQY
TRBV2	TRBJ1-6	ASSPMPPGPEENSPLH
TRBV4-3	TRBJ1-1	ASSQDHGRGTEAF
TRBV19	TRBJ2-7	ASRGVGNEQY
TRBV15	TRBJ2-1	ATSRDRGQGAPSSYNEQF
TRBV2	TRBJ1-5	ASSEQGANQPQH
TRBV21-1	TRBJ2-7	ASSPLTGKDEQY
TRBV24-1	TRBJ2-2	ATSDLSGGGLADNTGELF
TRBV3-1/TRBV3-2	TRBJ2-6	ASSQEQGATGANVLT
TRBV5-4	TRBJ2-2	ASSFGLAGESGELF
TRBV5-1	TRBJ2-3	ASSLPVADTSTDTQY
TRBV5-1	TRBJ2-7	ASSGTGTYEQY
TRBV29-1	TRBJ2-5	SVHLEASGRIETQY
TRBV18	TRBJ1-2	ASSPPVRTGDGYT
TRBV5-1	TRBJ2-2	ASSFWVAGTDGELF
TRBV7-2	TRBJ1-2	ASSSTGGEKFHGYT
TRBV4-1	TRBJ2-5	ASSQDLGSGGETQY
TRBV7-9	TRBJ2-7	ASSLSRTATYEQY
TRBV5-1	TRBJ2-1	ASSLGVYEQF
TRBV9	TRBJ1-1	ASSSRQGLNTEAF
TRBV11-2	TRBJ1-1	ASSRSGTGDTEAF
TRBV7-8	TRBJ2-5	ASSLWTGEETQY
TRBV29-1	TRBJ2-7	SVVDNSYEQY
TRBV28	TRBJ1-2	ASSPHRAGYGT
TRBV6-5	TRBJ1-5	ASSYGTGNQPQH